These 29 T cell receptor beta chains were sequenced from one sample in a study of blood T cell repertoires in COVID-19. Sequencing was performed with immunoSEQ multiplex PCR; in TCRdb, only in-frame clones are kept and a portion is missing. The sample lists a few hundred thousand clones; around 90% were seen once. The material sequenced was peripheral blood. These receptors came from an elderly man with acute or convalescent COVID-19.

The chain combines TRBV4-3 with TRBJ2-5; the D is unclear. Germline V lookup: CDR1 LGHNA, CDR2 YSLEER. V was trimmed by 1 base and J by 2 bases, leaving 5 bases between them. This CDR3 has 13 amino acids. This CDR3 is CASSQALQETQYF. DNA for the CDR3: TGCGCCAGCAGCCAAGCCCTGCAAGAGACCCAGTACTTC.

The J gene is TRBJ2-3, the V gene TRBV5-1, with TRBD2 matching 9 bases. Germline-derived CDR1 and CDR2 are SGHRS and YFSETQ. The CDR3 loop spans 14 amino acids. Trimming took 5 bases from V and 5 from J; bases not matched to a gene: 6. The CDR3 loop is CASSDDSGGDTQYF. The CDR3 DNA follows: TGCGCCAGCAGTGACGATAGCGGGGGAGATACGCAGTATTTT.

The chain employs TRBV9 and TRBJ1-2; the match to TRBD1 covers 7 bases. Looked up from germline, CDR1 is SGDLS and CDR2 is YYNGEE. The junction had 5 bases not matched to a gene; V was cut back by 3 bases and J by 0 bases. The CDR3 sequence is 15 residues long. The CDR3 coding sequence is TGTGCCAGCAGCGGCGGGACAGCTCCTAACTATGGCTACACCTTC. Translated: CASSGGTAPNYGYTF. Full variable domain (rest looked up from reference TRBV9 and TRBJ1-2): DSGVTQTPKHLITATGQRVTLRCSPRSGDLSVYWYQQSLDQGLQFLIQYYNGEERAKGNILERFSAQQFPDLHSELNLSSLELGDSALYFCASSGGTAPNYGYTFGSGTRLTVV.

V is TRBV18 and J is TRBJ1-3; no clear D. V lost 2 bases and J lost 0, with 14 bases in between. Germline CDR1 reads KGHSH; CDR2 reads LQKENI. The CDR3 spans 17 residues. Here the CDR3 reads CASSPNPGLSSGNTIYF. The CDR3 nucleotides read TGTGCCAGCTCACCAAACCCAGGATTATCCTCTGGAAACACCATATATTTT.

This chain uses TRBV29-1 with TRBJ1-2; 8 bases align to TRBD1. CDR3 length equals 14 residues. Germline assignment: CDR1 SQVTM and CDR2 ANQGSEA. The junction had 7 bases not matched to a gene; V was cut back by 4 bases and J by 3 bases. For the CDR3, the DNA is TGCAGCGTTGTCCAGGGGGCTATGCACTATGGCTACACCTTC. The encoded protein is CSVVQGAMHYGYTF.

The CDR3 loop is CASRDGQNYGYTF. DNA of the CDR3: TGTGCCAGCCGGGACGGACAGAACTATGGCTACACCTTC. The chain carries TRBV6-5 and TRBJ1-2, with D perhaps matching TRBD1 (6 bases). CDR3 size: 13 residues. V shed 8 bases and J shed 2 bases, with 12 bases lying between them. Germline V gene data show CDR1 as MNHEY and CDR2 as SVGAGI.

J is TRBJ1-2 and V is TRBV7-9; unclear D gene. Germline values: CDR1 SEHNR, CDR2 FQNEAQ (reference sequence). CDR3 size: 14 residues. Deletions cut 5 bases from V and 1 base from J, with 11 bases between. The CDR3 loop reads CASSPSGGNYGYTF. The CDR3 bases are TGTGCCAGCAGCCCTAGTGGTGGTAACTATGGCTACACCTTC.

The J gene is TRBJ2-2, the V gene TRBV5-1; the D is unclear. The V gene's germline CDR1 is SGHRS and CDR2 YFSETQ. Deletions cut 0 bases from V and 0 bases from J, with 6 bases between. The CDR3 totals 15 residues. The CDR3 region is CASSLVQTNTGELFF. The CDR3 DNA sequence: TGCGCCAGCAGCTTGGTTCAGACGAACACCGGGGAGCTGTTTTTT.

The chain uses TRBV4-3 and TRBJ2-7, with 7 bases identical to TRBD2. Germline V gene lookup returns CDR1 LGHNA and CDR2 YSLEER. This CDR3 region has 16 residues. With 3 bases clipped from V and 2 bases from J, the junction kept 10 bases outside the gene matches. Written as DNA, the CDR3 is TGCGCCAGCAGCCAGGCTACCGGGACTACTACCTACGAGCAGTACTTC. Protein sequence: CASSQATGTTTYEQYF.

The chain recombines TRBV18 with TRBJ1-6; perhaps TRBD1 as D (5 bases). V dropped 2 bases and J dropped 6 bases, with 11 bases sitting between them. From germline, CDR1 is KGHSH and CDR2 LQKENI. The CDR3 runs 15 residues. The CDR3 spells CASSPTAGVNSPLHF. CDR3 coding DNA: TGTGCCAGCTCACCAACCGCGGGGGTTAATTCACCCCTCCACTTT. The entire variable domain, with the rest obtained from reference TRBV18 and TRBJ1-6, is as follows: NAGVMQNPRHLVRRRGQEARLRCSPMKGHSHVYWYRQLPEEGLKFMVYLQKENIIDESGMPKERFSAEFPKEGPSILRIQQVVRGDSAAYFCASSPTAGVNSPLHFGNGTRLTVT.

In this sample, this clone turned up once. This rearrangement joins TRBV7-6 to TRBJ2-1; 10 nucleotides line up with TRBD2. With 4 bases clipped from V and 0 bases from J, the junction kept 6 bases outside the gene matches. Germline-derived CDR1 and CDR2 are SGHVS and FNYEAQ. This CDR3 is 17 amino acids long. CDR3 sequence reads: CASSSDPSGSSYNEQFF. Here the CDR3 DNA reads TGTGCCAGCAGCTCCGACCCTAGCGGGAGCTCCTACAATGAGCAGTTCTTC. The entire variable domain, with the rest obtained from reference TRBV7-6 and TRBJ2-1, is as follows: GAGVSQSPRYKVTKRGQDVALRCDPISGHVSLYWYRQALGQGPEFLTYFNYEAQQDKSGLPNDRFSAERPEGSISTLTIQRTEQRDSAMYRCASSSDPSGSSYNEQFFGPGTRLTVL.

The chain recombines TRBV18 with TRBJ2-1; 9 nucleotides line up with TRBD2. Germline V gene lookup returns CDR1 KGHSH and CDR2 LQKENI. The CDR3 extends over 16 amino acids. Trimming took 2 bases from V and 8 from J; bases not matched to a gene: 10. CDR3 residues: CASSPEASGISHEQFF. As DNA, the CDR3 is TGTGCCAGCTCACCAGAGGCTAGCGGGATATCCCATGAGCAGTTCTTC.

This clone has a handful of counts. This rearrangement joins TRBV5-1 to TRBJ2-7, with D maybe TRBD2 (5 bases). CDR1 is SGHRS and CDR2 is YFSETQ in the germline V gene. This CDR3 region has 15 residues. V dropped 2 bases and J dropped 0 bases, with 12 bases sitting between them. Here the CDR3 reads CASSLEGPNSYEQYF. CDR3 in DNA: TGCGCCAGCAGCTTAGAGGGCCCGAACTCCTACGAGCAGTACTTC.

The rearrangement links TRBV6-5 to TRBJ2-7; 11 bases match TRBD1. The V gene end was trimmed by 3 bases and the J gene end by 3 bases; junction bases not matched to a gene: 7. The CDR3 spans 16 residues. Germline V lookup: CDR1 MNHEY, CDR2 SVGAGI. Written as DNA, the CDR3 is TGTGCCAGCAGTTATTCCTCCGGGACAGGGGGCTACGAGCAGTACTTC. This translates into CASSYSSGTGGYEQYF.

This chain uses TRBV19 with TRBJ2-5, with 9 bases lining up with TRBD1. Germline V gene data show CDR1 as LNHDA and CDR2 as SQIVND (reference sequence). V shed 7 bases, J shed 2 bases, and the junction held 2 bases outside the gene matches. The CDR3 runs to 13 residues. This CDR3 is CASNRGRQETQYF. CDR3 nucleotide sequence: TGTGCCAGTAACAGGGGGCGTCAAGAGACCCAGTACTTC.

This rearrangement joins TRBV6-5 to TRBJ2-5, with TRBD2 matching 10 bases. V was clipped by 0 bases and J by 6 bases; unmatched bases: 7. This CDR3 is built from 16 residues. Germline CDR1 MNHEY, CDR2 SVGAGI. CDR3 DNA: TGTGCCAGCAGTTACTCGTCTAGCGGGGGTTTTAAGACCCAGTACTTC. This translates into CASSYSSSGGFKTQYF.

The CDR3 loop reads CAISESLSSSYGTQYF. As DNA, the CDR3 is TGTGCCATCAGTGAGTCTCTGTCTAGCTCTTATGGTACGCAGTATTTT. The chain uses TRBV10-3 and TRBJ2-3, with a tentative D call TRBD2 (5 bases). This CDR3 comprises 16 residues. The V gene's germline CDR1 is ENHRY and CDR2 SYGVKD. Trimming took 0 bases from V and 8 from J, leaving 18 bases between them.

This clone was counted a single time. The rearrangement joins TRBV4-3 to TRBJ2-1, with D possibly matching TRBD1 (6 bases). CDR1 and CDR2 from the germline V gene are LGHNA and YSLEER. The CDR3 extends over 14 amino acids. V was shortened by 1 base and J by 9 bases, with 13 bases between the two germline ends. The CDR3 nucleotides are TGCGCCAGCAGCCAAGGGCAGGGGACCGGTGAGCAGTTCTTC. Its translation: CASSQGQGTGEQFF.

The CDR3 sequence: CASSPERPSSNYGYTF. The CDR3 DNA follows: TGTGCCAGCTCACCCGAGCGGCCGTCCTCTAACTATGGCTACACCTTC. V and J are TRBV18 and TRBJ1-2; D gene ambiguous. The germline V gene encodes CDR1 KGHSH and CDR2 LQKENI. The CDR3 contains 16 residues. V lost 3 bases, J lost 0 bases, and 14 bases lay in between.

The J gene is TRBJ1-5, the V gene TRBV2; a possible D gene is TRBD1 (5 bases). Trimming removed 3 bases at V and 5 bases at J, with 23 bases between. The germline gives CDR1 SNHLY, CDR2 FYNNEI. The CDR3 is 18 amino acids. CDR3 residues: CASSDQSLPPGVYQPQHF. The CDR3 DNA sequence: TGTGCCAGCAGTGATCAGTCCCTCCCTCCGGGGGTGTATCAGCCCCAGCATTTT.

V and J are TRBV7-2 and TRBJ2-7, with TRBD2 identical over 9 bases. This CDR3 is 14 amino acids long. V gave up 1 base and J gave up 7 bases; unmatched junction bases: 5. Germline V gene data show CDR1 as SGHTA and CDR2 as FQGNSA. This chain's CDR3 is CASSLGGLAGEQYF. The CDR3 DNA follows: TGTGCCAGCAGCTTAGGGGGACTAGCCGGTGAGCAGTACTTC.

This clone was observed once. The chain carries TRBV4-3 and TRBJ2-1, with 7 bases aligning to TRBD2. V lost 1 base to trimming and J lost 0 bases; unmatched junction nucleotides: 9. Germline values: CDR1 LGHNA, CDR2 YSLEER. The CDR3 is 18 amino acids. CDR3 in amino acids: CASSQGPGWTSSYNEQFF. The CDR3, as DNA: TGCGCCAGCAGCCAAGGCCCCGGATGGACTAGCTCCTACAATGAGCAGTTCTTC.

The genes are TRBV3-1 (or the pseudogene TRBV3-2) and TRBJ1-5; maybe TRBD1 (5 bases). Deletions cut 1 base from V and 2 bases from J, with 9 bases between. Germline CDR1 and CDR2: LGHDT and YNNKEL (reference sequence). The CDR3 extends over 15 amino acids. The CDR3 DNA reads TGTGCCAGCAGCCAAGGGGGGGGTCGCAATCAGCCCCAGCATTTT. Encoded protein: CASSQGGGRNQPQHF.

J is TRBJ2-7 and V is TRBV19; 9 nucleotides line up with TRBD1. There are 18 residues in the CDR3. Looked up from germline, CDR1 is LNHDA and CDR2 is SQIVND (reference sequence). With 4 bases clipped from V and 3 bases from J, the junction kept 16 bases outside the gene matches. The CDR3 nucleotides are TGTGCCAGTAGTACCCACAGGGGGCGCGATTTCACGTACTACGAGCAGTACTTC. Its translation is CASSTHRGRDFTYYEQYF.

This sequence joins TRBV7-2 and TRBJ2-5, with unresolved D. Germline V gives CDR1 SGHTA, CDR2 FQGNSA. V lost 1 base, J lost 5 bases, and 8 bases lay in between. This CDR3 is 13 amino acids long. This CDR3 reads CASSLVASETQYF. The CDR3 DNA sequence: TGTGCCAGCAGCTTAGTTGCAAGCGAGACCCAGTACTTC.

The V call is TRBV5-4, the J call TRBJ2-3, with D tentatively TRBD1 (5 bases). CDR3 size: 13 residues. Germline lookup yields CDR1 SGHNT and CDR2 YYREEE (reference sequence). The V and J ends lost 2 bases and 10 bases respectively, with 14 bases between them. The CDR3 protein is CASSFGAVNAQYF. CDR3 coding DNA: TGTGCCAGCAGCTTTGGGGCCGTTAATGCGCAGTATTTT. Variable domain in full (rest from reference TRBV5-4 and TRBJ2-3): ETGVTQSPTHLIKTRGQQVTLRCSSQSGHNTVSWYQQALGQGPQFIFQYYREEENGRGNFPPRFSGLQFPNYSSELNVNALELDDSALYLCASSFGAVNAQYFGPGTRLTVL.

V is TRBV27 and J is TRBJ2-6; D call uncertain. Germline CDR1 and CDR2: MNHEY and SMNVEV (reference sequence). Deletions cut 8 bases from V and 2 bases from J, with 16 bases between. The CDR3 spans 16 residues. The CDR3 coding sequence is TGTGCCAGCGGTACGCCGGTCTTTCCTGGGGCCAACGTCCTGACTTTC. Encoded protein: CASGTPVFPGANVLTF.

This chain joins TRBV6-4 and TRBJ2-1; TRBD2 is a possible D gene (6 bases). V lost 1 base and J lost 7, with 11 bases in between. The CDR3 is made up of 14 amino acids. CDR1 is MRHNA, CDR2 SNTAGT, per germline. The CDR3: CASSDYRGSNEQFF. The CDR3 nucleotides are TGTGCCAGCAGTGACTATCGGGGGTCGAATGAGCAGTTCTTC.

The chain recombines TRBV7-9 with TRBJ2-1; 11 positions agree with TRBD2. The CDR3 is 15 amino acids. Unmatched junction bases numbered 4, after V lost 3 bases and J lost 6 bases. Germline CDR1 is SEHNR and CDR2 is FQNEAQ (reference sequence). DNA of the CDR3: TGTGCCAGCAGCTTTCTACTAGCGGGAGCCAATGAGCAGTTCTTC. It codes for CASSFLLAGANEQFF.